The rows below give T cell receptor beta chains drawn from one sample of a study of beta chain features in type 1 diabetes. Generated by immunoSEQ multiplex PCR, the TCRdb table keeps only in-frame clones and is missing some. Of around 150,000 clones listed, around a tenth are singletons. Sequenced sample: central memory CD4+ T cells from blood. Every receptor here comes from a man aged 30-40 years with type 1 diabetes. The CDR3 runs from the conserved cysteine through the conserved F or W. A D gene is named only where the DNA matches it firmly. Only some rows state a clone size, as once, few, many or a class for expanded clones.

clone size	D gene	V gene	J gene	CDR3 protein	CDR3 DNA
few	NA	TRBV18	TRBJ2-1	CASSPHGDGEQFF	TGTGCCAGCTCACCACACGGAGATGGTGAGCAGTTCTTC
few	NA	TRBV6-5	TRBJ1-5	CASGKQAGPNQPQHF	TGTGCCAGCGGTAAGCAGGCGGGCCCTAATCAGCCCCAGCATTTT
few	NA	TRBV18	TRBJ1-1	CASSPAGNTEAFF	TGTGCCAGCTCACCGGCGGGGAACACTGAAGCTTTCTTT
NA	TRBD1	TRBV2	TRBJ2-1	CASREQGHEQFF	TGTGCCAGCAGGGAACAGGGGCATGAGCAGTTCTTC
many	TRBD1	TRBV7-9	TRBJ2-5	CASTSKWGQGETQYF	TGTGCCAGCACCTCAAAATGGGGACAGGGGGAAACCCAGTACTTC
few	TRBD2	TRBV7-2	TRBJ2-1	CASSRLAGWGNEQFF	TGTGCCAGCAGCCGATTAGCGGGATGGGGAAATGAGCAGTTCTTC
few	TRBD2	TRBV6-1	TRBJ2-1	CASSESVWSGSSNEQFF	TGTGCCAGCAGTGAAAGTGTTTGGAGCGGGAGTTCAAATGAGCAGTTCTTC
NA	NA	TRBV2	TRBJ2-3	CASRTGTGITDTQYF	TGTGCCAGCAGGACAGGGACTGGGATCACAGATACGCAGTATTTT
few	NA	TRBV28	TRBJ2-7	CASSPGRGDYEQYF	TGTGCCAGCAGCCCCGGCAGGGGCGACTACGAGCAGTACTTC
few	TRBD1	TRBV29-1	TRBJ2-1	CSVGYRGPNEQFF	TGCAGCGTTGGTTACAGGGGACCCAATGAGCAGTTCTTC
NA	NA	TRBV4-3	TRBJ1-5	CASSQEAQGWQPQHF	TGCGCCAGCAGCCAAGAGGCACAGGGTTGGCAGCCCCAGCATTTT
few	TRBD1	TRBV7-9	TRBJ1-2	CASSEQGSYGYTF	TGTGCCAGCAGCGAACAGGGGAGCTATGGCTACACCTTC
NA	TRBD1	TRBV19	TRBJ1-2	CASGDRGGYGYTF	TGTGCCAGCGGGGACAGGGGCGGCTATGGCTACACCTTC
NA	TRBD2	TRBV5-4	TRBJ2-1	CASSSGGYNEQFF	TGTGCCAGCAGCTCGGGGGGGTACAATGAGCAGTTCTTC
NA	NA	TRBV6-6	TRBJ1-2	CASSPGDGYTF	TGTGCCAGCTCTCCAGGGGATGGCTACACCTTC
NA	NA	TRBV5-1	TRBJ2-5	CASSGAGSGETQYF	TGCGCCAGCAGCGGTGCGGGGAGCGGAGAGACCCAGTACTTC
NA	NA	TRBV7-9	TRBJ2-1	CASSSFPANFTEQFF	TGTGCCAGCAGCTCATTCCCCGCTAACTTCACTGAGCAGTTCTTC
NA	NA	TRBV18	TRBJ2-5	CASSSDIQETQYF	TGTGCCAGCTCATCGGACATTCAAGAGACCCAGTACTTC
few	TRBD2	TRBV18	TRBJ2-1	CASSQLAGVGNEQFF	TGTGCCAGCTCACAACTAGCGGGAGTTGGAAATGAGCAGTTCTTC
NA	NA	TRBV18	TRBJ2-3	CASLLGAGPGEDTQYF	TGTGCCAGCTTACTCGGAGCGGGTCCGGGGGAAGATACGCAGTATTTT
NA	NA	TRBV19	TRBJ1-1	CACRGEYTEAFF	TGTGCCTGCCGGGGGGAGTACACTGAAGCTTTCTTT
NA	NA	TRBV5-6	TRBJ2-2	CASSLVGGTGELFF	TGTGCCAGCAGCTTGGTCGGGGGAACCGGGGAGCTGTTTTTT
few	NA	TRBV29-1	TRBJ2-7	CSVEVAAYSYEQYF	TGCAGCGTTGAGGTAGCAGCCTATTCTTACGAGCAGTACTTC
few	TRBD2	TRBV7-9	TRBJ2-2	CASSAFWLAGANTGELFF	TGTGCCAGCAGCGCCTTTTGGCTAGCGGGAGCGAACACCGGGGAGCTGTTTTTT
few	TRBD2	TRBV28	TRBJ2-7	CASSSPQAGDSYEQYF	TGTGCCAGCAGTTCCCCCCAAGCGGGAGACTCCTACGAGCAGTACTTC
few	TRBD1	TRBV7-9	TRBJ2-1	CASSGQGFPGQFF	TGTGCCAGCAGTGGACAGGGGTTTCCAGGGCAGTTCTTC
few	NA	TRBV7-9	TRBJ2-2	CASSLDGRNTGELFF	TGTGCCAGCAGCTTAGACGGGAGGAACACCGGGGAGCTGTTTTTT
NA	NA	TRBV15	TRBJ2-5	CATGRGREETQYF	TGTGCCACCGGAAGAGGCAGGGAAGAGACCCAGTACTTC
NA	NA	TRBV19	TRBJ1-1	CASIDSRNTEAFF	TGTGCCAGTATCGATAGTAGGAACACTGAAGCTTTCTTT
NA	TRBD2	TRBV7-2	TRBJ2-2	CASRRAGANTGELFF	TGTGCCAGCAGGCGAGCGGGAGCGAACACCGGGGAGCTGTTTTTT
few	TRBD2	TRBV2	TRBJ2-1	CASNAQGTSANEQFF	TGTGCCAGCAACGCTCAAGGGACTAGCGCCAATGAGCAGTTCTTC
many	NA	TRBV29-1	TRBJ2-5	CSVGTPQETQYF	TGCAGCGTAGGGACACCTCAAGAGACCCAGTACTTC
few	TRBD1	TRBV11-2	TRBJ2-3	CASMPGQKDTQYF	TGTGCCAGCATGCCGGGACAGAAAGATACGCAGTATTTT
NA	TRBD1	TRBV28	TRBJ2-7	CASSAPRQSGTGSYEQYF	TGTGCCAGCAGTGCTCCGCGCCAGTCTGGGACAGGGTCCTACGAGCAGTACTTC
few	NA	TRBV19	TRBJ2-7	CASSPRGATPNEQYF	TGTGCCAGTAGTCCCAGGGGGGCTACACCCAACGAGCAGTACTTC
NA	TRBD1	TRBV30	TRBJ1-4	CAWGTGTALNEKLFF	TGTGCCTGGGGTACCGGGACAGCCCTTAATGAAAAACTGTTTTTT
few	TRBD2	TRBV2	TRBJ2-1	CASKGLAGVNEQFF	TGTGCCAGCAAAGGACTAGCGGGAGTTAATGAGCAGTTCTTC
few	NA	TRBV4-3	TRBJ1-2	CASSQERTDRSGYTF	TGCGCCAGCAGCCAAGAGAGGACAGACCGGAGTGGCTACACCTTC
NA	NA	TRBV6-5	TRBJ2-6	CASSYSYSSGANVLTF	TGTGCCAGCAGTTACTCGTACAGCTCTGGGGCCAACGTCCTGACTTTC
NA	TRBD1	TRBV30	TRBJ1-5	CAWRAGDSLQHF	TGTGCCTGGAGAGCCGGGGACAGCCTCCAGCATTTT
NA	NA	TRBV5-1	TRBJ2-1	CASTLGGNEQFF	TGCGCCAGCACGCTTGGGGGGAATGAGCAGTTCTTC
NA	NA	TRBV10-3	TRBJ2-7	CAVLQGYEQYF	TGTGCCGTCCTACAGGGTTACGAGCAGTACTTC
NA	TRBD1	TRBV27	TRBJ1-5	CASSLQGDQPQHF	TGTGCCAGCAGTTTACAGGGGGATCAGCCCCAGCATTTT
NA	NA	TRBV7-3	TRBJ2-1	CASSSSSYNEQFF	TGTGCCAGCAGCTCCAGCTCCTACAATGAGCAGTTCTTC
few	NA	TRBV28	TRBJ1-1	CASSELQGNTEAFF	TGTGCCAGCAGCGAATTACAGGGGAACACTGAAGCTTTCTTT
few	NA	TRBV5-1	TRBJ1-4	CASSVQGWEKLFF	TGCGCCAGCAGCGTACAGGGTTGGGAAAAACTGTTTTTT
few	TRBD1	TRBV7-8	TRBJ1-2	CASSFGQGYGYTF	TGTGCCAGCAGCTTTGGACAGGGGTATGGCTACACCTTC
NA	NA	TRBV7-3	TRBJ2-3	CASSLTVTGGDTQYF	TGTGCCAGCAGCTTAACTGTAACCGGGGGAGATACGCAGTATTTT
few	NA	TRBV7-2	TRBJ2-2	CASSPLGRGDTGELFF	TGTGCCAGCAGCCCCCTTGGCAGGGGGGACACCGGGGAGCTGTTTTTT
few	NA	TRBV29-1	TRBJ1-1	CSATSGTGLTEAFF	TGCAGCGCCACTTCCGGGACTGGGCTAACTGAAGCTTTCTTT
NA	NA	TRBV5-1	TRBJ1-5	CASSLETGLGQPQHF	TGCGCCAGCAGCTTGGAGACAGGATTGGGTCAGCCCCAGCATTTT
few	TRBD1	TRBV5-1	TRBJ2-7	CASSSGQGGEQYF	TGCGCCAGCAGTTCCGGACAGGGCGGGGAGCAGTACTTC
few	TRBD1	TRBV2	TRBJ2-1	CASSADRGRVEQFF	TGTGCCAGCAGTGCTGACAGGGGGCGGGTTGAGCAGTTCTTC
few	NA	TRBV7-2	TRBJ2-3	CASRYQSDTQYF	TGTGCCAGCAGATATCAGTCAGATACGCAGTATTTT